This entry lists 32 T cell receptor beta chains sequenced from one sample in a study of blood T cell repertoires in COVID-19. The assay was immunoSEQ multiplex PCR, and TCRdb's table has in-frame clones only and misses some. The repertoire holds fewer than 450,000 clones, with 80% to 95% as singletons. Sequences were obtained from PBMCs or T cells enriched from blood (not recorded which). The receptors originated from a young man who had recovered from COVID-19.

The rearrangement links TRBV11-2 to TRBJ2-7; 7 nucleotides line up with TRBD2. The V gene's germline CDR1 is SGHAT and CDR2 FQNNGV. This CDR3 is built from 15 residues. Trimming at V came to 0 bases and at J to 3 bases, leaving 5 bases not matched to a gene. The CDR3 region has the DNA TGTGCCAGCAGCTTAGACTCGCGGGAGTACTACGAGCAGTACTTC. It codes for CASSLDSREYYEQYF. The full variable domain, with the rest looked up from reference TRBV11-2 and TRBJ2-7, is EAGVAQSPRYKIIEKRQSVAFWCNPISGHATLYWYQQILGQGPKLLIQFQNNGVVDDSQLPKDRFSAERLKGVDSTLKIQPAKLEDSAVYLCASSLDSREYYEQYFGPGTRLTVT.

The CDR3, as DNA: TGTGCCAGCAGCTTAGATCCCGTTTTAACAGCCTACGAGCAGTACTTC. Its protein is CASSLDPVLTAYEQYF. The chain employs TRBV11-2 and TRBJ2-7; D is ambiguous. V was pared by 0 bases and J by 2 bases, with 14 bases between. Germline CDR1 and CDR2: SGHAT and FQNNGV. There are 16 residues in the CDR3.

This clone has a count of ten or more. The gene calls are TRBV2 and TRBJ1-5; 7 nucleotides line up with TRBD1. The CDR3 is 17 amino acids. V dropped 7 bases and J dropped 2; count of bases not matched to a gene: 14. The germline V gene has CDR1 SNHLY and CDR2 FYNNEI. The CDR3 sequence is CASNTPPGQDGNQPQHF. The CDR3 DNA reads as TGTGCCAGCAATACGCCCCCTGGACAGGACGGCAATCAGCCCCAGCATTTT.

This chain links TRBV6-2 or TRBV6-3 with TRBJ2-7; possible D gene TRBD1, 5 bases. CDR1 MNHEY and CDR2 SVGEGT come from the germline V gene. The CDR3 loop spans 14 amino acids. V was trimmed by 8 bases and J by 3 bases, leaving 17 bases between them. Written as DNA, the CDR3 is TGTGCCAGCCGTTTAGTAGCAGGGAACTACGAGCAGTACTTC. Translated, it gives CASRLVAGNYEQYF.

The chain uses TRBV5-6 and TRBJ1-4; 8 bases align to TRBD1. The CDR3 extends over 15 amino acids. Per the germline V gene, CDR1 is SGHDT and CDR2 is YYEEEE. The junction had 3 bases not matched to a gene; V was cut back by 0 bases and J by 5 bases. The DNA for the CDR3 is TGTGCCAGCAGCTTGGGGCAGGGGGCGAATGAAAAACTGTTTTTT. Translating it yields CASSLGQGANEKLFF.

The chain has TRBV9 and TRBJ2-5; TRBD1 aligns across 7 bases. Trimming at V came to 2 bases and at J to 5 bases, leaving 3 bases not matched to a gene. Germline lookup yields CDR1 SGDLS and CDR2 YYNGEE. The CDR3 sequence is 13 residues long. Here the CDR3 DNA reads TGTGCCAGCAGCGTGCGACAGGGCGAGACCCAGTACTTC. This translates into CASSVRQGETQYF. Filled out from reference TRBV9 and TRBJ2-5, the complete variable domain reads DSGVTQTPKHLITATGQRVTLRCSPRSGDLSVYWYQQSLDQGLQFLIQYYNGEERAKGNILERFSAQQFPDLHSELNLSSLELGDSALYFCASSVRQGETQYFGPGTRLLVL.

This clone was seen more than once but under ten times. The CDR3 bases are TGTGCCAGCAGCCCCATCGGGGGAGGCGATTCACCCCTCCACTTT. Protein sequence: CASSPIGGGDSPLHF. The chain has TRBV3-1 (or the pseudogene TRBV3-2) and TRBJ1-6; weak D call: TRBD1 (5 bases). V was clipped by 4 bases and J by 8 bases, with 15 bases between them. CDR1 and CDR2 (germline): LGHDT, YNNKEL (reference sequence). The CDR3 consists of 15 residues.

V gene TRBV6-1 combines with J gene TRBJ1-4, with D possibly matching TRBD1 (5 bases). The germline gives CDR1 MNHNS, CDR2 SASEGT. Trimming took 3 bases from V and 8 from J, leaving 10 bases between them. The CDR3 is 13 amino acids. CDR3: CASSEPGREKLFF. CDR3 nucleotide sequence: TGTGCCAGCAGTGAGCCAGGGAGGGAAAAACTGTTTTTT.

The chain links TRBV3-1 (or the pseudogene TRBV3-2) to TRBJ2-7; D is ambiguous. CDR1 is LGHDT and CDR2 is YNNKEL in the germline V gene (reference sequence). The CDR3 length is 12 residues. Trimming left V 6 bases short and J 5 bases short, with 11 bases between. The CDR3: CASRRTPHEQYF. The CDR3 DNA sequence: TGTGCCAGCAGGCGAACGCCGCACGAGCAGTACTTC.

This chain uses TRBV28 with TRBJ1-1; 9 nucleotides match TRBD1. Germline values: CDR1 MDHEN, CDR2 SYDVKM. V was clipped by 6 bases and J by 4 bases; unmatched bases: 12. This CDR3 comprises 16 residues. CDR3 nucleotides: TGTGCCAGCAGAAACTTACCGGGACAGGGAGGCACTGAAGCTTTCTTT. Translated, it gives CASRNLPGQGGTEAFF.

The chain is built from TRBV7-3 and TRBJ2-3, with D perhaps TRBD1 (6 bases). The V end was cut by 2 bases, the J end by 4 bases, with 13 bases between. In germline, CDR1 is SGHTA, CDR2 FQGTGA. This CDR3 is 15 amino acids long. CDR3 DNA: TGTGCCAGCAGCTTAGGCAGGGGATACGCAGATACGCAGTATTTT. Translated: CASSLGRGYADTQYF.

The rearrangement uses TRBV6-4 and TRBJ1-6; 7 positions agree with TRBD1. Germline V gene sequence: CDR1 MRHNA, CDR2 SNTAGT. V was pared by 4 bases and J by 7 bases, with 4 bases of the junction left unmatched. This CDR3 comprises 14 residues. CDR3 in amino acids: CASSADRLNSPLHF. CDR3 in DNA: TGTGCCAGCAGTGCGGACAGGTTGAATTCACCCCTCCACTTT.

The chain couples TRBV7-9 to TRBJ2-3, with unresolved D. V lost 4 bases and J lost 5, with 7 bases in between. The CDR3 runs to 12 residues. CDR1 is SEHNR, CDR2 FQNEAQ, per germline (reference sequence). The CDR3 is CASSSPGDTQYF. The CDR3 region has the DNA TGTGCCAGCAGCTCCCCCGGAGATACGCAGTATTTT.

This chain connects TRBV10-1 to TRBJ1-1; possible D gene TRBD1, 5 bases. This CDR3 spans 13 amino acids. Germline CDR1 WNHNN, CDR2 SYGVQD (reference sequence). V shed 7 bases and J shed 3 bases, with 12 bases lying between them. This CDR3 is CASKPGRHTEAFF. The CDR3 nucleotides read TGCGCCAGCAAGCCAGGGAGGCACACTGAAGCTTTCTTT.

The genes are TRBV7-9 and TRBJ2-1; no reliable D call. The V and J ends lost 5 bases and 9 bases respectively, with 14 bases between them. Per germline, CDR1 SEHNR and CDR2 FQNEAQ (reference sequence). The CDR3 is made up of 13 amino acids. Written as DNA, the CDR3 is TGTGCCAGCAGCCCCTCGTTCGGTACTGAGCAGTTCTTC. This sequence encodes CASSPSFGTEQFF.

The rearrangement uses TRBV3-1 (or the pseudogene TRBV3-2) and TRBJ1-5; no clear D gene. Germline values: CDR1 LGHDT, CDR2 YNNKEL (reference sequence). V lost 2 bases and J lost 4, with 3 bases in between. The CDR3 runs to 12 residues. CDR3 region: CASSQPNQPQHF. CDR3 coding DNA: TGTGCCAGCAGCCAACCTAATCAGCCCCAGCATTTT.

The V gene is TRBV11-3, the J gene TRBJ2-7, with D tentatively TRBD1 (6 bases). The CDR3 has 14 residues. V was trimmed by 4 bases and J by 3 bases, leaving 13 bases between them. Per the germline V gene, CDR1 is SGHNT and CDR2 is YENEEA. The CDR3 loop reads CASSSNLDSYEQYF. DNA of the CDR3: TGTGCCAGCAGCTCCAACTTGGACAGCTACGAGCAGTACTTC.

V and J are TRBV6-4 and TRBJ2-3, with D possibly matching TRBD2 (5 bases). The CDR3 sequence is 15 residues long. The V end lost 6 bases, the J end lost 0 bases, and 13 bases lay between the germline ends. Germline lookup yields CDR1 MRHNA and CDR2 SNTAGT. The CDR3 bases are TGTGCCAGCAGCCTACTAGGAGATAGCACAGATACGCAGTATTTT. The encoded protein is CASSLLGDSTDTQYF.

The V call is TRBV10-2, the J call TRBJ2-1, with 7 bases lining up with TRBD2. The CDR3 runs 15 residues. V lost 5 bases and J lost 3; bases outside the gene matches: 7. Germline V gives CDR1 WSHSY, CDR2 SAAADI. CDR3: CASSTSAGFYNEQFF. The CDR3 nucleotides are TGCGCCAGCAGTACTAGCGCTGGTTTCTACAATGAGCAGTTCTTC.

This clone showed up just a few times. V is TRBV28 and J is TRBJ1-6; possible D gene TRBD1, 5 bases. V was pared by 4 bases and J by 3 bases, with 13 bases between. This CDR3 comprises 16 residues. Germline CDR1 MDHEN, CDR2 SYDVKM. The CDR3 region has the DNA TGTGCCAGCAGTTCAGGGAATGTGTTCTATAATTCACCCCTCCACTTT. Translating it yields CASSSGNVFYNSPLHF. Full variable domain (outside the CDR3, taken from reference TRBV28 and TRBJ1-6): DVKVTQSSRYLVKRTGEKVFLECVQDMDHENMFWYRQDPGLGLRLIYFSYDVKMKEKGDIPEGYSVSREKKERFSLILESASTNQTSMYLCASSSGNVFYNSPLHFGNGTRLTVT.

The table lists this clone with a count of one. The V call is TRBV7-3, the J call TRBJ2-1, with no clear D. Between the trimmed V and J ends, which lost 1 base and 0 bases, there was a span of 7 bases. This CDR3 has 15 residues. From germline, CDR1 is SGHTA and CDR2 FQGTGA. The CDR3 region has the DNA TGTGCCAGCAGCTTAATGCGGAACTCCTACAATGAGCAGTTCTTC. This sequence encodes CASSLMRNSYNEQFF. The variable domain in full, with the rest retrieved from reference TRBV7-3 and TRBJ2-1, is GAGVSQTPSNKVTEKGKYVELRCDPISGHTALYWYRQSLGQGPEFLIYFQGTGAADDSGLPNDRFFAVRPEGSVSTLKIQRTERGDSAVYLCASSLMRNSYNEQFFGPGTRLTVL.

The chain's CDR3 is CASSYSGQNGYTF. The CDR3 DNA follows: TGTGCCAGCAGTTACTCCGGACAGAATGGCTACACCTTC. The rearrangement uses TRBV6-5 and TRBJ1-2; TRBD1 might be the D (6 bases). CDR1 MNHEY and CDR2 SVGAGI come from the germline V gene. This CDR3 spans 13 amino acids. Trimming shortened V by 0 bases and J by 6 bases, and 8 bases separated the two germline ends.

This sequence joins TRBV4-1 and TRBJ1-4; 9 nucleotides agree with TRBD1. Trimming at V came to 2 bases and at J to 3 bases, leaving 1 base not matched to a gene. The CDR3 runs to 15 residues. CDR1 MGHRA and CDR2 YSYEKL come from the germline V gene. In DNA, the CDR3 is TGCGCCAGCAGCCAAACAGGGGGCTCTAATGAAAAACTGTTTTTT. Amino acid sequence: CASSQTGGSNEKLFF.

This chain uses TRBV19 with TRBJ1-2; a possible D gene is TRBD1 (5 bases). The CDR3 contains 16 residues. Looked up from germline, CDR1 is LNHDA and CDR2 is SQIVND (reference sequence). Trimming removed 5 bases from V and 1 base from J, with 17 bases in between. The CDR3 nucleotides are TGTGCCAGTAGTGCGAGATCTCAGACAGTTAACTATGGCTACACCTTC. Its protein product is CASSARSQTVNYGYTF.

V and J are TRBV11-3 and TRBJ1-1, with D possibly matching TRBD1 (5 bases). The CDR3 contains 14 residues. With 3 bases removed from V and 1 base from J, the gap between germline ends came to 9 bases. The germline V gene has CDR1 SGHNT and CDR2 YENEEA. The CDR3 is CASSFSGQNTEAFF. CDR3 sequence (DNA): TGTGCCAGCAGCTTTTCCGGACAGAACACTGAAGCTTTCTTT.

This clone appeared a single time. This chain connects TRBV19 to TRBJ2-2, with a weak D call TRBD2 (6 bases). Germline CDR1 LNHDA, CDR2 SQIVND (reference sequence). The V end was cut by 4 bases, the J end by 4 bases, with 13 bases between. CDR3 length: 15 residues. The CDR3 DNA reads TGTGCCAGTAGTAATGGCGGGACGAGCACCGGGGAGCTGTTTTTT. Its translation: CASSNGGTSTGELFF.

The chain joins TRBV30 to TRBJ2-3; 15 bases are a match to TRBD2. After removal of 2 bases from V and 5 bases from J, the junction contained 5 bases not matched to a gene. The CDR3 is made up of 16 amino acids. In germline, CDR1 is GTSNPN, CDR2 SVGIG (reference sequence). The CDR3 spells CAWSTGTSGRLDTQYF. In nucleotides, the CDR3 is TGTGCCTGGAGTACCGGGACTAGCGGGAGGCTAGATACGCAGTATTTT.

The rearrangement links TRBV30 to TRBJ1-2; no firm D call. The CDR3 loop spans 12 amino acids. Deletions cut 4 bases from V and 4 bases from J, with 10 bases between. CDR1 GTSNPN and CDR2 SVGIG come from the germline V gene (reference sequence). CDR3 DNA sequence: TGTGCCTGGACCCTTGGAGGCTATGGCTACACCTTC. Translated, it gives CAWTLGGYGYTF.

With regard to this clone: A read error may explain this, as a much larger clone is one base away. The V call is TRBV2, the J call TRBJ1-1; D ambiguous. Deletions cut 4 bases from V and 0 bases from J, with 6 bases between. Germline assignment: CDR1 SNHLY and CDR2 FYNNEI. The CDR3 loop spans 13 amino acids. CDR3 sequence reads: CASSVRMNTEAFF. CDR3 in DNA: TGTGCCAGCAGTGTCAGAATGAACACTGAAGCTTTCTTT.

The V and J genes are TRBV5-5 and TRBJ2-7; a weak D match, TRBD1 (5 bases). The CDR3 extends over 15 amino acids. The V gene's germline CDR1 is SGHKS and CDR2 YYEKEE (reference sequence). V was pared by 0 bases and J by 3 bases, with 13 bases between. CDR3 coding DNA: TGTGCCAGCAGCTTGGGGGGCAGCGCGGACTACGAGCAGTACTTC. Translated, it gives CASSLGGSADYEQYF.

This clone has just one count. The chain recombines TRBV7-8 with TRBJ1-5, with D possibly matching TRBD1 (5 bases). The CDR3 is made up of 16 amino acids. Germline V gene lookup returns CDR1 SGHVS and CDR2 FQNEAQ. Trimming took 3 bases from V and 7 from J, leaving 19 bases between them. CDR3 loop: CASSLVGLAGHQPQHF. In nucleotides, the CDR3 is TGTGCCAGCAGCTTGGTCGGGTTGGCAGGGCACCAGCCCCAGCATTTT.

The chain has TRBV7-3 and TRBJ2-5; D perhaps matches TRBD1 (5 bases). Trimming removed 3 bases at V and 4 bases at J, with 9 bases between. Germline CDR1 SGHTA, CDR2 FQGTGA. CDR3 size: 13 residues. The CDR3 here is CASSFQGGETQYF. The CDR3 bases are TGTGCCAGCAGCTTCCAGGGTGGAGAGACCCAGTACTTC.